Listed below are T cell receptor beta chains from one sample, sequenced in a study of blood T cells in healthy people across ages. TCRdb re-called the 5' RACE reads with MiXCR, one entry per CDR3 protein. The table has hundreds of thousands of distinct CDR3 sequences, 20% to 30% seen once. These same data were also listed under a study on T cells of mothers and their children.

Sequences were obtained from blood. These receptors were collected from a boy aged 10-17 years in good health. Both conserved end residues are part of each CDR3. D genes are given only for firm matches. Only some rows state a clone size, as once, few, many or a class for expanded clones.

CDR3 length,J gene,D gene,clone size,V gene,CDR3 DNA,CDR3 protein
14,TRBJ1-5,NA,few,TRBV2,TGTGCCAGCAGTGCAGGCCTTAGCAATCAGCCCCAGCATTTT,CASSAGLSNQPQHF
17,TRBJ2-1,NA,NA,TRBV14,TGTGCCAGCAGCCCTGGACCCCGGCAAATTCAATACAATGAGCAGTTCTTC,CASSPGPRQIQYNEQFF
18,TRBJ2-7,TRBD2,NA,TRBV12-3/TRBV12-4,TGTGCCAGCAGCAGGCGGGTGGGGATCGGGACTAGCGGCGACGAGCAGTACTTC,CASSRRVGIGTSGDEQYF
11,TRBJ2-7,NA,NA,TRBV29-1,TGCAGCGTAACAGGGATTCACGAGCAGTACTTC,CSVTGIHEQYF
13,TRBJ2-4,NA,NA,TRBV6-1,TGTGCCAGCAGTGAACTCAGGACATCCCGAGGGTACTTC,CASSELRTSRGYF
15,TRBJ2-1,NA,NA,TRBV20-1,TGCAGTGCTAGATTTACCCCCTCGGGGAACAATGAGCAGTTCTTC,CSARFTPSGNNEQFF
13,TRBJ2-7,NA,NA,TRBV10-3,TGTGCCATCAGTGAGCTTCAGATCTACGAGCAGTACTTC,CAISELQIYEQYF
13,TRBJ1-2,NA,few,TRBV29-1,TGCAGCGTTGAACCAGCGATTACCTATGGCTACACCTTC,CSVEPAITYGYTF
12,TRBJ2-3,NA,NA,TRBV29-1,TGCAGCGTTGGTGGACACACAGATACGCAGTATTTT,CSVGGHTDTQYF
19,TRBJ2-4,TRBD1,few,TRBV4-1,TGCGCCAGCAGCCAAGGACTGCTCGGCAGGGGGTCATCCAAAAACATTCAGTACTTC,CASSQGLLGRGSSKNIQYF
17,TRBJ2-5,TRBD2,few,TRBV20-1,TGCAGTGCTAGAGATACCCTTCAACTAGCGGGGTATGGTGAGCAGTACTTC,CSARDTLQLAGYGEQYF
15,TRBJ1-1,NA,few,TRBV12-5,TGTGCTAGTGGTTTGGGCACAGGAATGAACACTGAAGCTTTCTTT,CASGLGTGMNTEAFF
15,TRBJ2-1,NA,NA,TRBV28,TGTGCCAGCAGTTTGAATAGCGGAGTTTACAATGAGCAGTTCTTC,CASSLNSGVYNEQFF
17,TRBJ2-1,TRBD2,NA,TRBV6-5,TGTGCCAGCAGTTACTCGAGGAATAGCGGGGCATACAATGAGCAGTTCTTC,CASSYSRNSGAYNEQFF
15,TRBJ2-7,NA,few,TRBV7-2,TGTGCCAGCAGCTTTTTTTGGGGACCCCCGGACGAGCAGTACTTC,CASSFFWGPPDEQYF
19,TRBJ1-2,TRBD1,NA,TRBV3-1,TGTGCCAGCAGCCAAGTGACAGGCCAGGGGGCGCATCCCAACTATGGCTACACCTTC,CASSQVTGQGAHPNYGYTF
18,TRBJ2-5,TRBD2,NA,TRBV20-1,TGCAGTGCTAGTCATGCAACTAGCGGGGCCATAACCCAAGAGACCCAGTACTTC,CSASHATSGAITQETQYF
14,TRBJ2-7,TRBD2,few,TRBV5-1,TGCGCCAGCAGACCGCCGGCTAGCGGGGGCGAGCAGTACTTC,CASRPPASGGEQYF
15,TRBJ1-4,TRBD1,NA,TRBV5-1,TGCGCCAGCAGCCACCGGACAGGGGGCAATGAAAAACTGTTTTTT,CASSHRTGGNEKLFF
15,TRBJ1-4,NA,few,TRBV6-5,TGTGCCAGCAGTTACTCGTCGGCACGGAATGAAAAACTGTTTTTT,CASSYSSARNEKLFF